This T cell receptor (beta chain) was captured by sequencing in a study of technical replicates of blood from a few donors (dated by TCRdb to 2017 to 2019). V sheds 6 bases and J sheds 2 bases, leaving 10 bases between their ends. The cysteine opens and the phenylalanine closes a CDR3 of 14 amino acids. The CDR3 DNA has 42 bases and is translated from base 1. CDR1 and CDR2, looked up from the germline V gene, are SGHAT and FQNNGV. With regard to this clone: Its antigen has not been determined. No much larger clone exists at a distance of one base, and base qualities are not known.

Library preparation was by the immunoSEQ multiplex PCR assay. What TCRdb holds here is the immuneACCESS table cut down to in-frame rearrangements. Part of the clones is not present; checked against another copy, under half of the missing clones reflect an unresolved V gene, and the others are unexplained. The sample table lists tens of thousands of clones, about 98% of them with a count of one. The ten largest clones capture about 0.16% of the sample. The source is a human donor in good health. The chain uses TRBV11-2 and TRBJ1-4; the D segment could be TRBD1, given 5 matching bases. Sample: T cells isolated from PBMCs. The sequenced DNA: TGTGCCAGCAGTCCAGGGACTACTAATGAAAAACTGTTTTTT. This yields the protein CASSPGTTNEKLFF. The entire variable domain, with the stretches around the CDR3 drawn from the reference TRBV11-2 and TRBJ1-4 proteins, is EAGVAQSPRYKIIEKRQSVAFWCNPISGHATLYWYQQILGQGPKLLIQFQNNGVVDDSQLPKDRFSAERLKGVDSTLKIQPAKLEDSAVYLCASSPGTTNEKLFFGSGTQLSVL.